These 20 T cell receptor beta chains were all obtained from the same sample, sequenced in a study of CXCR3-negative and CXCR3-positive naive CD8 T cells. In preparing the TRB cDNA libraries, 5' RACE with UMI labels was used. Each CDR3 protein gets one entry in TCRdb, which reprocessed the 5' RACE reads and gives no DNA. The table lists around 7,400 distinct CDR3 sequences. The sample taken for sequencing was naive CXCR3- CD8+ T cells from blood. Subset of the sample: CD45RO-CCR7+CD27+CD95- naive CD8+ T cells lacking CXCR3 (TNR3-). The receptors derive from a human donor in good health. Some clones in this sample may be carry-over from other donors' samples.

The chain has TRBV11-2 and TRBJ1-1. The CDR3 has 12 residues. The germline V gene encodes CDR1 SGHAT and CDR2 FQNNGV. The CDR3 sequence: CASSFGWDEAFF.

This clonotype is called medium-sized (0.01 to 0.1%) based on its frequency. The chain couples TRBV5-1 to TRBJ2-7; TCRdb names TRBD2, which stays unverified in the absence of DNA. The CDR3 is 13 residues long. CDR1 SGHRS and CDR2 YFSETQ come from the germline V gene. CDR3 sequence: CASRAGGLYEQYF.

The chain uses TRBV21-1 and TRBJ2-5; with no DNA, the TCRdb D assignment of TRBD2 cannot be verified. TRBV21-1 has pseudogene status. The length of the CDR3 is 16 residues. The CDR3 spells CASSKGVGATQETQYF.

V and J are TRBV6-6 and TRBJ2-3; lacking DNA, the TRBD1 call made by TCRdb goes unchecked. CDR1 is MNHNY and CDR2 is SVGAGI in the germline V gene (reference sequence). The CDR3 contains 16 residues. The CDR3 loop reads CASSLLGGAGTDTQYF.

The chain is built from TRBV29-1 and TRBJ2-3. The CDR3 is 14 residues long. CDR1 is SQVTM and CDR2 is ANQGSEA in the germline V gene. The CDR3 reads CSVDMQEITDTQYF.

Measured by frequency, this clonotype is medium-sized. J is TRBJ2-5 and V is TRBV5-1; TCRdb calls TRBD2, which cannot be checked without DNA. CDR1 and CDR2 (germline): SGHRS, YFSETQ. This CDR3 region has 17 residues. The CDR3 sequence: CASSPAGLAGPSGTQYF.

This chain joins TRBV13 and TRBJ2-1; TCRdb's D gene call, TRBD2, goes unchecked for lack of DNA. Germline V gives CDR1 PRHDT, CDR2 FYEKMQ (reference sequence). This CDR3 contains 15 residues. CDR3 residues: CASSLGGLAFHEQFF.

The chain joins TRBV5-6 to TRBJ2-2; TCRdb lists TRBD2, though no DNA is available to test this call. Germline V gene sequence: CDR1 SGHDT, CDR2 YYEEEE. The CDR3 covers 14 residues. This chain's CDR3 is CASSPGGITGELFF.

This clonotype shows up as medium-sized by frequency. This chain links TRBV9 with TRBJ2-7; as DNA is missing, the TRBD1 call by TCRdb cannot be tested. Germline V gene lookup returns CDR1 SGDLS and CDR2 YYNGEE. The CDR3 has 15 amino acids. The CDR3 sequence: CASSPGQGASYEQYF.

Frequency places this clonotype as medium-sized. The V gene is TRBV20-1, the J gene TRBJ1-6. The CDR3 has 14 residues. CDR1 and CDR2 (germline): DFQATT, SNEGSKA (reference sequence). CDR3 sequence reads: CSAPSPSYNSPLHF.

This chain links TRBV20-1 with TRBJ1-5. Germline V gives CDR1 DFQATT, CDR2 SNEGSKA (reference sequence). This CDR3 has 14 residues. The CDR3 sequence is CSASLDYSNQPQHF.

The V gene is TRBV2, the J gene TRBJ2-1. The germline CDR1 and CDR2 sequences are SNHLY and FYNNEI. The CDR3 extends over 15 amino acids. CDR3 sequence: CASSDGETSYNEQFF.

The chain couples TRBV18 to TRBJ1-4. The germline gives CDR1 KGHSH, CDR2 LQKENI. CDR3 length equals 15 residues. CDR3: CASSPDDGTNEKLFF.

In terms of frequency, this clonotype is medium-sized. V is TRBV29-1 and J is TRBJ2-7; TCRdb's D call, TRBD1, is unchecked because there is no DNA. The CDR3 extends over 13 amino acids. Germline-derived CDR1 and CDR2 are SQVTM and ANQGSEA. This chain's CDR3 is CSVGTGGSYEQYF.

The CDR3 sequence is CASSTKTNLTEAFF. The V gene is TRBV13, the J gene TRBJ1-1. Per germline, CDR1 PRHDT and CDR2 FYEKMQ (reference sequence). This CDR3 comprises 14 residues.

The CDR3 sequence: CASSRVGGNTEAFF. This chain links TRBV25-1 with TRBJ1-1; lacking DNA, the TRBD1 call made by TCRdb goes unchecked. The CDR3 spans 14 residues. Germline V gives CDR1 MGHDK, CDR2 SYGVNS.

This clonotype is labeled medium-sized (0.01 to 0.1%) based on frequency. This chain links TRBV12-3 or TRBV12-4 with TRBJ1-2; absent DNA, TCRdb's TRBD1 call cannot be checked. The CDR3 totals 12 residues. This CDR3 is CASSPQGAGYTF.

The chain uses TRBV5-5 and TRBJ1-2; there is no DNA to check the TCRdb D call of TRBD1. CDR1 is SGHKS, CDR2 YYEKEE, per germline (reference sequence). This CDR3 is built from 14 residues. CDR3: CASSLDGGGYGYTF.

The chain carries TRBV4-3 and TRBJ1-1; TCRdb proposes TRBD1, but this gene call is untestable without DNA. Germline V gene sequence: CDR1 LGHNA, CDR2 YSLEER. The CDR3 consists of 17 residues. This CDR3 is CASSQDTGALGKTEAFF.

Frequency places this clonotype as medium-sized (0.01 to 0.1%). The chain combines TRBV27 with TRBJ2-1; there is no DNA to check the TCRdb D call of TRBD2. Germline V gene sequence: CDR1 MNHEY, CDR2 SMNVEV (reference sequence). The CDR3 covers 14 residues. The CDR3 loop is CASSLSSSGSQQFF.